The 5 T cell receptor beta chains listed next were all sequenced from one sample in a study of radiotherapy plus CTLA-4 blockade in lung cancer. Sequencing was performed with immunoSEQ multiplex PCR; in TCRdb, only in-frame clones are kept and a portion is missing. This sample has 45,000 or so clones, with less than 85% found just once. Sequenced here: peripheral blood, sampled from a patient treated with radiotherapy plus ipilimumab. Receptor source: a human donor with non-small cell lung cancer who had stable disease on radiotherapy plus ipilimumab.

This chain uses TRBV5-1 with TRBJ1-1; no reliable D call. This CDR3 is built from 17 residues. Germline V gene data show CDR1 as SGHRS and CDR2 as YFSETQ. Between the trimmed V and J ends, which lost 4 bases and 4 bases, there was a span of 23 bases. In DNA, the CDR3 is TGCGCCAGCAGCCATGAGCTAGGCGGAGAACTCTTCACTGAAGCTTTCTTT. Amino acids: CASSHELGGELFTEAFF. Full variable domain (rest looked up from reference TRBV5-1 and TRBJ1-1): KAGVTQTPRYLIKTRGQQVTLSCSPISGHRSVSWYQQTPGQGLQFLFEYFSETQRNKGNFPGRFSGRQFSNSRSEMNVSTLELGDSALYLCASSHELGGELFTEAFFGQGTRLTVV.

The V call is TRBV10-2, the J call TRBJ1-2; D is uncertain. The CDR3 runs 14 residues. V lost 4 bases, J lost 3 bases, and 12 bases lay in between. CDR1 is WSHSY and CDR2 is SAAADI in the germline V gene. The CDR3 nucleotides are TGCGCCAGCAGTGGAGCGGCGGACCACTATGGCTACACCTTC. The encoded protein is CASSGAADHYGYTF.

With respect to this clone: A read error may explain this, as a much larger clone is one base away. The chain couples TRBV4-2 to TRBJ1-2, with TRBD1 matching 8 bases. Germline assignment: CDR1 LGHNA and CDR2 YNFKEQ. With V trimmed by 0 bases and J by 2 bases, 8 bases remained unmatched. The CDR3 loop spans 17 amino acids. The chain's CDR3 is CASSQDPQGAQNYGYTF. Written as DNA, the CDR3 is TGTGCCAGCAGCCAAGACCCCCAGGGGGCTCAGAACTATGGCTACACCTTC.

This clone was seen once. The DNA of the CDR3 is TGTGCCAGCAGCTCTCAAGGGGGACAGGGGGCTCAGCCCCAGCATTTT. Translating it yields CASSSQGGQGAQPQHF. J is TRBJ1-5 and V is TRBV5-8; 12 bases match TRBD1. The CDR3 length is 16 residues. Germline-derived CDR1 and CDR2 are SGHTS and YDEGEE. J was trimmed by 6 bases and V by 3 bases; bases with no gene match: 7.

This clone was detected only a few times. The chain is built from TRBV6-5 and TRBJ1-1, with D tentatively TRBD1 (5 bases). The V end lost 5 bases, the J end lost 3 bases, and 13 bases lay between the germline ends. The CDR3 spans 14 residues. Germline CDR1 and CDR2: MNHEY and SVGAGI. CDR3 coding DNA: TGTGCCAGCAGTATCCTTGGGGGGGACACTGAAGCTTTCTTT. Protein product: CASSILGGDTEAFF.